The next 15 T cell receptor beta chains were all read from a single sample in a study of blood T cell repertoires in COVID-19. TCRdb keeps only in-frame clones here, not all; method: immunoSEQ multiplex PCR. The table lists 300,000 or so clones, about nine tenths of them singletons. The sample consisted of peripheral blood. The receptor source for this set is a man between 50 and 59 years old with active or convalescent COVID-19.

The rearrangement uses TRBV5-6 and TRBJ2-1; 8 nucleotides match TRBD2. V trimming: 4 bases; J trimming: 1 base; junction bases outside the gene matches: 10. Germline-derived CDR1 and CDR2 are SGHDT and YYEEEE. CDR3 length: 17 amino acids. As DNA, the CDR3 is TGTGCCAGCAGCCGCCCTTCACTAGCGGATTCCTACAATGAGCAGTTCTTC. This sequence encodes CASSRPSLADSYNEQFF.

Only one count was recorded for this clone. J is TRBJ1-1 and V is TRBV29-1, with TRBD1 as a possible D gene (5 bases). Trimming removed 6 bases at V and 5 bases at J, with 16 bases between. CDR3 size: 13 residues. CDR1 and CDR2 from the germline V gene are SQVTM and ANQGSEA. The CDR3: CSVYIGSGTEAFF. The DNA of the CDR3 is TGCAGCGTCTACATAGGGTCAGGGACTGAAGCTTTCTTT. The full variable domain, in which reference TRBV29-1 and TRBJ1-1 provide the parts outside the CDR3, is SAVISQKPSRDICQRGTSLTIQCQVDSQVTMMFWYRQQPGQSLTLIATANQGSEATYESGFVIDKFPISRPNLTFSTLTVSNMSPEDSSIYLCSVYIGSGTEAFFGQGTRLTVV.

The chain combines TRBV6-2 or TRBV6-3 with TRBJ2-5; TRBD2 matches at 12 bases. V was pared by 5 bases and J by 5 bases, with 9 bases of the junction left unmatched. CDR3 length: 16 residues. In germline, CDR1 is MNHEY, CDR2 SVGEGT. CDR3: CASSRPSGGAWETQYF. CDR3 DNA sequence: TGTGCCAGCAGTCGCCCTAGCGGGGGGGCCTGGGAGACCCAGTACTTC.

This rearrangement joins TRBV5-1 to TRBJ1-2, with unresolved D. V was pared by 0 bases and J by 4 bases, with 13 bases between. Germline V gene data show CDR1 as SGHRS and CDR2 as YFSETQ. The CDR3 contains 15 residues. DNA for the CDR3: TGCGCCAGCAGCTTGGCCGCCGGGGTCTCCTATGGCTACACCTTC. As protein: CASSLAAGVSYGYTF.

This clone was seen a few times. The CDR3: CASSRQGSYEQYF. DNA for the CDR3: TGTGCCAGCAGCCGACAGGGTAGCTACGAGCAGTACTTC. This sequence joins TRBV27 and TRBJ2-7; 7 nucleotides align to TRBD1. Germline CDR1 and CDR2: MNHEY and SMNVEV (reference sequence). J was trimmed by 3 bases and V by 6 bases; bases with no gene match: 5. The CDR3 is 13 amino acids.

The J gene is TRBJ1-4, the V gene TRBV28; TRBD1 might be the D (6 bases). Trimming left V 5 bases short and J 2 bases short, with 12 bases between. The CDR3 length is 15 residues. The germline gives CDR1 MDHEN, CDR2 SYDVKM. CDR3 region: CASSDNRATNEKLFF. DNA of the CDR3: TGTGCCAGCAGTGACAACAGGGCTACTAATGAAAAACTGTTTTTT.

V usage is TRBV27 and J usage is TRBJ2-3; TRBD1 matches 7 bases. Germline values: CDR1 MNHEY, CDR2 SMNVEV (reference sequence). The V gene end was trimmed by 1 base and the J gene end by 1 base; junction bases not matched to a gene: 5. The CDR3 extends over 16 amino acids. The CDR3 DNA reads as TGTGCCAGCAGTTTATACGGAGGACAGGGCACAGATACGCAGTATTTT. Translation: CASSLYGGQGTDTQYF.

The rearrangement links TRBV3-1 (or the pseudogene TRBV3-2) to TRBJ1-4; TRBD1 is a possible D gene (5 bases). This CDR3 contains 13 residues. In germline, CDR1 is LGHDT, CDR2 YNNKEL (reference sequence). Between the trimmed V and J ends, which lost 5 bases and 16 bases, there was a span of 20 bases. As DNA, the CDR3 is TGTGCCAGCAGCTTAACACTCGGGGGAGAAGGGTTTTTT. Translated: CASSLTLGGEGFF.

The chain couples TRBV18 to TRBJ1-6; D gene ambiguous. The germline V and J ends were trimmed by 1 base and 10 bases, with 11 bases remaining between them. Per germline, CDR1 KGHSH and CDR2 LQKENI. This CDR3 is 14 amino acids long. The CDR3 sequence: CASSPQGEGSPLHF. DNA of the CDR3: TGTGCCAGCTCACCACAGGGAGAAGGGTCACCCCTCCACTTT.

V and J are TRBV9 and TRBJ2-1, with D unresolved. The V gene's germline CDR1 is SGDLS and CDR2 YYNGEE. This CDR3 contains 16 residues. Between the trimmed V and J ends, which lost 5 bases and 9 bases, there was a span of 24 bases. The CDR3 DNA is TGTGCCAGCAGTCCTAGAGGTGACGGCGCTTCGGGTGAGCAGTTCTTC. This sequence encodes CASSPRGDGASGEQFF.

The V and J genes are TRBV10-3 and TRBJ2-3; D unclear. Trimming shortened V by 6 bases and J by 9 bases, and 13 bases separated the two germline ends. This CDR3 has 12 amino acids. Germline V gives CDR1 ENHRY, CDR2 SYGVKD. This chain's CDR3 is CAISRPGQTQYF. Here the CDR3 DNA reads TGTGCCATCAGCCGTCCGGGTCAGACGCAGTATTTT.

V usage is TRBV4-1 and J usage is TRBJ2-7, with a weak D call TRBD1 (6 bases). The CDR3 totals 15 residues. The germline V gene has CDR1 MGHRA and CDR2 YSYEKL. The V and J ends lost 4 bases and 3 bases respectively, with 16 bases between them. The CDR3 loop is CASSLLQGLNYEQYF. CDR3 bases: TGCGCCAGCAGCCTGTTGCAGGGGCTAAACTACGAGCAGTACTTC.

V and J are TRBV5-1 and TRBJ2-1, with 9 bases matching TRBD2. Germline V lookup: CDR1 SGHRS, CDR2 YFSETQ. V gave up 0 bases and J gave up 5 bases; unmatched junction bases: 9. This CDR3 is built from 17 residues. CDR3: CASSLEFSAGGDNEQFF. CDR3 nucleotides: TGCGCCAGCAGCTTGGAGTTCTCTGCGGGAGGGGACAATGAGCAGTTCTTC.

The chain joins TRBV10-1 to TRBJ1-5, with 8 bases aligning to TRBD1. The V and J ends lost 9 bases and 3 bases, in that order; junction bases with no gene match: 16. The CDR3 has 17 residues. Germline values: CDR1 WNHNN, CDR2 SYGVQD (reference sequence). CDR3 nucleotide sequence: TGCGCCAGTCCGGGACAGGAGCTTCAGGGTGACAATCAGCCCCAGCATTTT. Its protein product is CASPGQELQGDNQPQHF.

The chain links TRBV6-1 to TRBJ2-7; no clear D. The CDR3 is 16 amino acids. Germline loops: CDR1 MNHNS, CDR2 SASEGT. With 2 bases removed from V and 2 bases from J, the gap between germline ends came to 16 bases. The CDR3 here is CASSESVAATTYEQYF. The CDR3 DNA sequence: TGTGCCAGCAGTGAATCTGTGGCAGCCACTACCTACGAGCAGTACTTC.